The 5 T cell receptor beta chains presented below share a single source sample, sequenced in a study of T cells in Graves' hyperthyroidism and ophthalmopathy. Researchers took RNA transcripts and amplified the TCR beta CDR3 regions from them. An initial round of RT-PCR targeting the TCR CDR3 relied on the HTBI primer set. MiXCR was run by TCRdb on the multiplex PCR reads, yielding one entry per CDR3 protein. The sample consists of fewer than 700,000 distinct CDR3 sequences, under 20% of them appearing once. Material for sequencing was blood. Source of these receptors: a woman aged 25 to 45 with Graves' hyperthyroidism.

This clonotype was seen ten or more times. The gene calls are TRBV11-2 and TRBJ2-5; 11 bases line up with TRBD1. This CDR3 has 16 residues. V lost 5 bases, J lost 1 base, and 6 bases stayed unmatched. The germline gives CDR1 SGHAT, CDR2 FQNNGV. This chain's CDR3 is CASSLSGTGGQETQYF. The CDR3 nucleotides are TGTGCCAGCAGCCTATCCGGGACAGGGGGCCAAGAGACCCAGTACTTC.

The CDR3 reads CASSNRGYQPQHF. In nucleotides, the CDR3 is TGTGCCAGCAGTAACAGGGGGTATCAGCCCCAGCATTTT. The chain carries TRBV6-1 and TRBJ1-5; 8 bases match TRBD1. Trimming removed 5 bases from V and 5 bases from J; junction bases left unmatched: 2. The CDR3 totals 13 residues. Germline V lookup: CDR1 MNHNS, CDR2 SASEGT.

Turning to this clonotype: Given a much more abundant clone one base away, this may be a read error. J is TRBJ2-1 and V is TRBV28; 8 nucleotides agree with TRBD1. Trimming at V came to 5 bases and at J to 5 bases, leaving 14 bases not matched to a gene. The germline V gene has CDR1 MDHEN and CDR2 SYDVKM. The CDR3 is 17 residues long. This CDR3 reads CASSQRPGGGTNNEQFF. The CDR3 DNA follows: TGTGCCAGCAGTCAACGACCAGGGGGCGGAACCAACAATGAGCAGTTCTTC.

Of note for this clonotype: A read error is possible here, since a much larger clone lies one base away. CDR3 sequence reads: CSATPDSDNQPQHF. The CDR3 DNA sequence: TGCAGCGCCACACCAGACAGCGACAATCAGCCCCAGCATTTT. V gene TRBV29-1 combines with J gene TRBJ1-5; a possible D gene is TRBD1 (5 bases). Trimming stripped 7 bases from V and 3 bases from J, with 16 bases between. The CDR3 covers 14 residues. Germline loops: CDR1 SQVTM, CDR2 ANQGSEA. Full variable domain (missing parts from reference TRBV29-1 and TRBJ1-5): SAVISQKPSRDICQRGTSLTIQCQVDSQVTMMFWYRQQPGQSLTLIATANQGSEATYESGFVIDKFPISRPNLTFSTLTVSNMSPEDSSIYLCSATPDSDNQPQHFGDGTRLSIL.

The chain joins TRBV7-2 to TRBJ2-3; 12 bases are shared with TRBD2. In germline, CDR1 is SGHTA, CDR2 FQGNSA. The V and J ends lost 5 bases and 3 bases, in that order; junction bases with no gene match: 9. There are 17 residues in the CDR3. The CDR3 sequence: CASSLIVLAGGTDTQYF. The CDR3 region has the DNA TGTGCCAGCAGCCTGATCGTACTAGCGGGAGGTACAGATACGCAGTATTTT.